The 31 T cell receptor beta chains reported below all come from one sample, sequenced in a study of T cell responses to AZD1222 COVID-19 vaccine. Clones were read by immunoSEQ multiplex PCR, and TCRdb kept only the in-frame ones, dropping some. The data hold 80,000 or so clones, with around 90% observed a single time. Here the sequenced sample was peripheral blood, taken on day 0 of MenACWY control vaccination. The receptors derive from an adult in good health.

The table lists this clone with a count of one. This chain joins TRBV19 and TRBJ1-1, with D hard to call. Trimming took 5 bases from V and 11 from J, leaving 15 bases between them. The CDR3 covers 12 residues. CDR1 is LNHDA and CDR2 is SQIVND in the germline V gene (reference sequence). The CDR3 DNA reads TGTGCCAGTAGTCCGGGCTCCCCTTATGCTTTCTTT. This sequence encodes CASSPGSPYAFF. The entire variable domain, with the rest obtained from reference TRBV19 and TRBJ1-1, is as follows: DGGITQSPKYLFRKEGQNVTLSCEQNLNHDAMYWYRQDPGQGLRLIYYSQIVNDFQKGDIAEGYSVSREKKESFPLTVTSAQKNPTAFYLCASSPGSPYAFFGQGTRLTVV.

The rearrangement links TRBV27 to TRBJ1-2; D gene ambiguous. From germline, CDR1 is MNHEY and CDR2 SMNVEV (reference sequence). The CDR3 sequence is 15 residues long. Trimming took off 5 bases at V and 6 bases at J, with 19 bases between the two ends. The CDR3 DNA reads as TGTGCCAGCAGTCCGACCCCTCAAACAGTGAATGGCTACACCTTC. The encoded protein is CASSPTPQTVNGYTF.

The chain combines TRBV2 with TRBJ1-2; tentatively, D is TRBD1 (6 bases). Looked up from germline, CDR1 is SNHLY and CDR2 is FYNNEI. The CDR3 is made up of 16 amino acids. Trimming removed 5 bases at V and 8 bases at J, with 24 bases between. This chain's CDR3 is CASSSDRFPLISGYTF. The CDR3 DNA reads as TGTGCCAGCAGTTCTGACAGGTTCCCTTTAATAAGCGGCTACACCTTC.

This chain joins TRBV6-5 and TRBJ1-6, with 8 bases aligning to TRBD1. This CDR3 comprises 15 residues. J gave up 5 bases and V 6 bases, and 6 bases lay outside the gene matches. Germline lookup yields CDR1 MNHEY and CDR2 SVGAGI. The CDR3 bases are TGTGCCAGCAGACCTCCGGACAGGGATAATTCACCCCTCCACTTT. Amino acids: CASRPPDRDNSPLHF.

The rearrangement links TRBV15 to TRBJ2-2; the D call may be TRBD1 or TRBD2 (5 bases each). This CDR3 region has 17 residues. Looked up from germline, CDR1 is LNHNV and CDR2 is YYDKDF (reference sequence). V was shortened by 3 bases and J by 7 bases, with 21 bases between the two germline ends. Written as DNA, the CDR3 is TGTGCCACCAGCAGGGGTGATCGGGGCGCCGATGGCGGGGAGCTGTTTTTT. Its translation is CATSRGDRGADGGELFF.

As regards this clone: The sample has other DNA sequences that encode this CDR3 too. The chain recombines TRBV9 with TRBJ1-1; TRBD1 might be the D (5 bases). V dropped 5 bases and J dropped 1 base, with 12 bases sitting between them. CDR1 and CDR2 (germline): SGDLS, YYNGEE. CDR3 size: 14 residues. CDR3: CASSPGTANTEAFF. The CDR3 coding sequence is TGTGCCAGCAGTCCGGGGACCGCGAACACTGAAGCTTTCTTT.

This clone came up once. J is TRBJ2-3 and V is TRBV10-3; D might be TRBD1 (6 bases). This CDR3 comprises 14 residues. From germline, CDR1 is ENHRY and CDR2 SYGVKD. V was clipped by 8 bases and J by 4 bases, with 16 bases between them. The chain's CDR3 is CAIGQGQGPDTQYF. For the CDR3, the DNA is TGTGCCATCGGTCAGGGGCAGGGTCCAGATACGCAGTATTTT.

The chain combines TRBV6-5 with TRBJ2-7; 9 bases match TRBD1. Germline V gives CDR1 MNHEY, CDR2 SVGAGI. V lost 0 bases to trimming and J lost 6 bases; unmatched junction nucleotides: 6. This CDR3 is 15 amino acids long. In DNA, the CDR3 is TGTGCCAGCAGTTACTCGAACAGGGGGCGCATCGAGCAGTACTTC. Protein sequence: CASSYSNRGRIEQYF.

The sample holds one count of this clone. The gene calls are TRBV19 and TRBJ1-4; no clear D gene. CDR1 LNHDA and CDR2 SQIVND come from the germline V gene (reference sequence). The CDR3 covers 14 residues. V lost 5 bases to trimming and J lost 10 bases, with 17 bases between them. The CDR3 loop reads CASSPASSVRKLFF. CDR3 sequence (DNA): TGTGCCAGTAGTCCCGCGTCATCGGTCCGAAAACTGTTTTTT.

The rearrangement uses TRBV9 and TRBJ2-2; D not certain. Germline-derived CDR1 and CDR2 are SGDLS and YYNGEE. Trimming took off 7 bases at V and 5 bases at J, with 9 bases between the two ends. The CDR3 sequence is 12 residues long. Written as DNA, the CDR3 is TGTGCCAGCTCTCCAAATACCGGGGAGCTGTTTTTT. This sequence encodes CASSPNTGELFF.

V is TRBV5-5 and J is TRBJ2-1; possibly TRBD2 for D (6 bases). This CDR3 has 15 residues. The germline gives CDR1 SGHKS, CDR2 YYEKEE (reference sequence). Trimming removed 0 bases at V and 6 bases at J, with 13 bases between. The CDR3 region has the DNA TGTGCCAGCAGCTTGGCCAGCGGAGGGAGCAATGAGCAGTTCTTC. This gives the protein CASSLASGGSNEQFF.

The chain has TRBV12-3 or TRBV12-4 and TRBJ1-3; no reliable D call. The CDR3 runs to 13 residues. V was clipped by 7 bases and J by 4 bases, with 11 bases between them. The chain's CDR3 is CASTLSTGNTIYF. The CDR3 DNA sequence: TGTGCCAGCACCCTATCCACCGGAAACACCATATATTTT.

This clone has a single count. The V and J genes are TRBV9 and TRBJ2-2; D is perhaps TRBD1 (5 bases). V was clipped by 5 bases and J by 6 bases, with 11 bases between them. The CDR3 length is 13 residues. Germline CDR1 and CDR2: SGDLS and YYNGEE. This CDR3 is CASSDWGAGELFF. The CDR3 DNA is TGTGCCAGCAGTGACTGGGGCGCCGGGGAGCTGTTTTTT.

This chain uses TRBV27 with TRBJ2-1; TRBD2 is a possible D gene (5 bases). The length of the CDR3 is 14 residues. V lost 5 bases to trimming and J lost 0 bases, with 8 bases between them. The germline V gene encodes CDR1 MNHEY and CDR2 SMNVEV (reference sequence). The CDR3 is CASSELVSYNEQFF. CDR3 in DNA: TGTGCCAGCAGTGAACTAGTCTCCTACAATGAGCAGTTCTTC.

The chain carries TRBV7-2 and TRBJ2-7, with D perhaps being TRBD1 or TRBD2 (5 bases each). Trimming left V 1 base short and J 4 bases short, with 20 bases between. From germline, CDR1 is SGHTA and CDR2 FQGNSA. The CDR3 length is 17 residues. The CDR3 sequence: CASSLVPVEQGEYEQYF. The CDR3 DNA is TGTGCCAGCAGCTTAGTCCCCGTGGAGCAGGGAGAGTACGAGCAGTACTTC.

The CDR3 DNA is TGTGCCAGCAGCTTGTTAAGGGCGGGGGGCACAGATACGCAGTATTTT. Translating gives CASSLLRAGGTDTQYF. The J gene is TRBJ2-3, the V gene TRBV5-4; 7 bases map to TRBD2. V shed 1 base, J shed 1 base, and the junction held 6 bases outside the gene matches. The CDR3 has 16 amino acids. CDR1 and CDR2 (germline): SGHNT, YYREEE (reference sequence).

The V gene is TRBV29-1, the J gene TRBJ2-1; a weak D match, TRBD2 (6 bases). Germline values: CDR1 SQVTM, CDR2 ANQGSEA. V lost 6 bases, J lost 3 bases, and 12 bases lay in between. The CDR3 sequence is 13 residues long. The CDR3 region has the DNA TGCAGCGTCCGGGACTTGCTCTACAATGAGCAGTTCTTC. This codes for CSVRDLLYNEQFF.

This chain uses TRBV6-1 with TRBJ2-1; D is unclear. This CDR3 has 14 residues. Germline V lookup: CDR1 MNHNS, CDR2 SASEGT. Trimming shortened V by 0 bases and J by 10 bases, and 13 bases separated the two germline ends. For the CDR3, the DNA is TGTGCCAGCAGTGAAGCCTCACAGCTGGGCGAGCAGTTCTTC. This gives the protein CASSEASQLGEQFF.

V and J are TRBV28 and TRBJ1-2; tentative D call: TRBD1 (6 bases). Between the trimmed V and J ends, which lost 4 bases and 3 bases, there was a span of 12 bases. CDR1 is MDHEN, CDR2 SYDVKM, per germline. There are 14 residues in the CDR3. CDR3 in amino acids: CASSSSGAYYGYTF. CDR3 DNA sequence: TGTGCCAGCAGTTCTTCAGGGGCATACTATGGCTACACCTTC.

CDR3 DNA: TGTGCCAGCTCACCAAACAGGGACTCTGGAAACACCATATATTTT. Translation gives CASSPNRDSGNTIYF. J is TRBJ1-3 and V is TRBV18; D is possibly TRBD1 (6 bases). Germline CDR1 and CDR2: KGHSH and LQKENI. This CDR3 has 15 residues. V was clipped by 2 bases and J by 0 bases, with 8 bases between them. The full variable domain, in which reference TRBV18 and TRBJ1-3 provide the parts outside the CDR3, is NAGVMQNPRHLVRRRGQEARLRCSPMKGHSHVYWYRQLPEEGLKFMVYLQKENIIDESGMPKERFSAEFPKEGPSILRIQQVVRGDSAAYFCASSPNRDSGNTIYFGEGSWLTVV.

The chain has TRBV4-3 and TRBJ1-1; D possibly corresponds to TRBD1 (5 bases). Germline lookup yields CDR1 LGHNA and CDR2 YSLEER. The CDR3 totals 18 residues. Trimming removed 1 base from V and 3 bases from J, with 21 bases in between. CDR3 in DNA: TGCGCCAGCAGCCAAGGGTTTGGTGGCAGGGAGGATGACACTGAAGCTTTCTTT. Protein sequence: CASSQGFGGREDDTEAFF.

The rearrangement uses TRBV18 and TRBJ1-5; D is undetermined. In germline, CDR1 is KGHSH, CDR2 LQKENI. Between the trimmed V and J ends, which lost 4 bases and 5 bases, there was a span of 12 bases. There are 14 residues in the CDR3. CDR3 residues: CASSHADPYQPQHF. In DNA, the CDR3 is TGTGCCAGCTCACACGCAGACCCGTATCAGCCCCAGCATTTT.

CDR3 nucleotides: TGTGCCAGTAGCAGGACTAGTACCAATGAGCAGTTCTTC. Protein: CASSRTSTNEQFF. The chain links TRBV19 to TRBJ2-1; 7 bases are shared with TRBD2. The CDR3 loop spans 13 amino acids. Germline V gives CDR1 LNHDA, CDR2 SQIVND (reference sequence). The trim removed 6 bases at V and 6 bases at J, leaving 5 bases unmatched.

This rearrangement joins TRBV7-9 to TRBJ2-5; D ambiguous. Per germline, CDR1 SEHNR and CDR2 FQNEAQ (reference sequence). The CDR3 has 13 residues. V gave up 5 bases and J gave up 5 bases, with 12 bases separating them. CDR3 nucleotide sequence: TGTGCCAGCAGCCCACCCTCTAAGGAGACCCAGTACTTC. Translation: CASSPPSKETQYF.

The V gene is TRBV12-3 or TRBV12-4, the J gene TRBJ1-1, with a weak D call TRBD1 (6 bases). The CDR3 loop spans 13 amino acids. Trimming pared 7 bases from V and 3 bases from J, leaving 12 bases between. The CDR3 DNA reads as TGTGCCAGCAACCCCGGGGGCGACACTGAAGCTTTCTTT. It translates to CASNPGGDTEAFF.

V usage is TRBV5-6 and J usage is TRBJ1-2; tentatively, D is TRBD1 (5 bases). V lost 4 bases, J lost 8 bases, and 18 bases lay in between. From germline, CDR1 is SGHDT and CDR2 YYEEEE. The CDR3 has 14 residues. The CDR3 region is CASSPPGTVQGYTF. Here the CDR3 DNA reads TGTGCCAGCAGCCCCCCCGGGACGGTTCAGGGCTACACCTTC.

This clone has more than one count but fewer than ten. The chain has TRBV5-6 and TRBJ1-2; D not resolved. The V end lost 7 bases, the J end lost 6 bases, and 22 bases lay between the germline ends. In germline, CDR1 is SGHDT, CDR2 YYEEEE. The CDR3 runs to 15 residues. The CDR3 protein is CASYSGAQWWDGYTF. CDR3 DNA sequence: TGTGCCAGCTATAGTGGAGCTCAGTGGTGGGATGGCTACACCTTC.

The chain carries TRBV7-6 and TRBJ2-5; the match to TRBD1 covers 7 bases. The CDR3 is 15 residues long. V shed 4 bases, J shed 2 bases, and the junction held 7 bases outside the gene matches. Germline loops: CDR1 SGHVS, CDR2 FNYEAQ. CDR3 amino acids: CASSSPTGYQETQYF. The CDR3 coding sequence is TGTGCCAGCAGCTCCCCGACAGGGTATCAAGAGACCCAGTACTTC.

The chain links TRBV24-1 to TRBJ2-1, with 11 bases aligning to TRBD2. Trimming cost V 4 bases and J 7 bases; bases outside gene matches: 8. Looked up from germline, CDR1 is KGHDR and CDR2 is SFDVKD. This CDR3 contains 16 residues. In nucleotides, the CDR3 is TGTGCCACCAGTGACCCCGGGACTAGCGGAATTAATGAGCAGTTCTTC. Translated: CATSDPGTSGINEQFF.

The chain joins TRBV4-1 to TRBJ1-3, with 9 nucleotides matching TRBD1. With V trimmed by 3 bases and J by 8 bases, 11 bases remained unmatched. This CDR3 has 16 amino acids. Germline V gene data show CDR1 as MGHRA and CDR2 as YSYEKL. This chain's CDR3 is CASSHPPGTGTDTIYF. CDR3 sequence (DNA): TGCGCCAGCAGCCACCCCCCCGGGACAGGGACAGACACCATATATTTT.

J is TRBJ2-2 and V is TRBV24-1, with D tentatively TRBD1 (6 bases). Germline V gene sequence: CDR1 KGHDR, CDR2 SFDVKD. The CDR3 totals 14 residues. Trimming removed 6 bases at V and 1 base at J, with 8 bases between. Here the CDR3 reads CATSRGQNTGELFF. For the CDR3, the DNA is TGTGCCACCAGTAGGGGACAGAACACCGGGGAGCTGTTTTTT.